The present entry profiles one T cell receptor (beta chain) with its context. The data belong to a study of cytomegalovirus exposure and HLA in healthy donors. From germline, CDR1 is SGHRS and CDR2 YFSETQ. This CDR3 has 14 residues. The V and J ends lost 3 bases and 1 base respectively, with 10 bases between them. Generated by immunoSEQ multiplex PCR, the TCRdb table keeps only in-frame clones and is missing some. The sample lists 150,000 to 200,000 clones; 86% were seen once. The source material was PBMCs. The source of this sequence is a woman aged 18-29 years in good health and CMV-seronegative. The chain carries TRBV5-1 and TRBJ1-1; no clear D gene. The CDR3 bases are TGCGCCAGCAGCTGGCGGCAACCGAACACTGAAGCTTTCTTT. Encoded protein: CASSWRQPNTEAFF. The whole variable domain, filled in from reference TRBV5-1 and TRBJ1-1, reads KAGVTQTPRYLIKTRGQQVTLSCSPISGHRSVSWYQQTPGQGLQFLFEYFSETQRNKGNFPGRFSGRQFSNSRSEMNVSTLELGDSALYLCASSWRQPNTEAFFGQGTRLTVV.